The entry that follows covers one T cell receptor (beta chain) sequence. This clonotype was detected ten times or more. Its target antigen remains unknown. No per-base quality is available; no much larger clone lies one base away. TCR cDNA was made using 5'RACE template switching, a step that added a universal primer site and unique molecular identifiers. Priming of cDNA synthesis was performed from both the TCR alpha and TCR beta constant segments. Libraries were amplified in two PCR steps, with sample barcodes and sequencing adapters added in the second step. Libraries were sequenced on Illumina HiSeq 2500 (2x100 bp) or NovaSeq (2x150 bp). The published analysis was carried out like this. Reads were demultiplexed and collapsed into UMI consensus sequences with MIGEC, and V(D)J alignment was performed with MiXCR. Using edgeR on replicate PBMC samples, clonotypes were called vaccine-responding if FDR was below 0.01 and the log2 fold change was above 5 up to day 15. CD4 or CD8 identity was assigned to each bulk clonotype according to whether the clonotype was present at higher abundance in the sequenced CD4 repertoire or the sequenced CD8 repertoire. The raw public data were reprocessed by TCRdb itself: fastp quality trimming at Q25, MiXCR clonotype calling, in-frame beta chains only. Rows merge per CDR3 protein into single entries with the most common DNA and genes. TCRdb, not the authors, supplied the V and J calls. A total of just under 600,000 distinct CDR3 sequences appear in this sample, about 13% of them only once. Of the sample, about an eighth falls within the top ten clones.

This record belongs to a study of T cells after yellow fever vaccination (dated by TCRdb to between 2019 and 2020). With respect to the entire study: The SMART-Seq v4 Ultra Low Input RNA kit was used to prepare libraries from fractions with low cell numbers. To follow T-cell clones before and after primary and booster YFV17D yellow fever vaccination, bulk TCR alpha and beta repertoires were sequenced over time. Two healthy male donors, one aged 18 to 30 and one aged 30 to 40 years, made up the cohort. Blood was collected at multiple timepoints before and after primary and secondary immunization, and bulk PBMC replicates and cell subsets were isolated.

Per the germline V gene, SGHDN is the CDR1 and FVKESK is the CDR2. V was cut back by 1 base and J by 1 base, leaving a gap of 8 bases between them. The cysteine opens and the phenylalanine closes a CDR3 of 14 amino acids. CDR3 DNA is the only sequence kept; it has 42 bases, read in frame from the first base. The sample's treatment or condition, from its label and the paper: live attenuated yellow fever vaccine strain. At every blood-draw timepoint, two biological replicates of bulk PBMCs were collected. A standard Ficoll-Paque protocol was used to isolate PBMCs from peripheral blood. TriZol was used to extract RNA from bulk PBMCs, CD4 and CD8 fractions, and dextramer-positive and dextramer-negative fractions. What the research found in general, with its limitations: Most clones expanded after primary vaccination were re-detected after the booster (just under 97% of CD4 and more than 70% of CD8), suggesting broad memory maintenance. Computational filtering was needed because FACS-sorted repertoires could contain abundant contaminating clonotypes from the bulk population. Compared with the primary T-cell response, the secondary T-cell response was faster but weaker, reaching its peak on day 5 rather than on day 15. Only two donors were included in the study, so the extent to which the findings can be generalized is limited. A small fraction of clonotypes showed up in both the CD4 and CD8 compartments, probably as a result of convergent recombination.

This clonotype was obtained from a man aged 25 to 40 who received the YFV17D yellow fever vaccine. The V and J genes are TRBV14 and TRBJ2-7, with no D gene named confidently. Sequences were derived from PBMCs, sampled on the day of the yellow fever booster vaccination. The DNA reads TGTGCCAGCAGCCAAGGCAGTGGTTCCTACGAGCAGTACTTC. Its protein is CASSQGSGSYEQYF.